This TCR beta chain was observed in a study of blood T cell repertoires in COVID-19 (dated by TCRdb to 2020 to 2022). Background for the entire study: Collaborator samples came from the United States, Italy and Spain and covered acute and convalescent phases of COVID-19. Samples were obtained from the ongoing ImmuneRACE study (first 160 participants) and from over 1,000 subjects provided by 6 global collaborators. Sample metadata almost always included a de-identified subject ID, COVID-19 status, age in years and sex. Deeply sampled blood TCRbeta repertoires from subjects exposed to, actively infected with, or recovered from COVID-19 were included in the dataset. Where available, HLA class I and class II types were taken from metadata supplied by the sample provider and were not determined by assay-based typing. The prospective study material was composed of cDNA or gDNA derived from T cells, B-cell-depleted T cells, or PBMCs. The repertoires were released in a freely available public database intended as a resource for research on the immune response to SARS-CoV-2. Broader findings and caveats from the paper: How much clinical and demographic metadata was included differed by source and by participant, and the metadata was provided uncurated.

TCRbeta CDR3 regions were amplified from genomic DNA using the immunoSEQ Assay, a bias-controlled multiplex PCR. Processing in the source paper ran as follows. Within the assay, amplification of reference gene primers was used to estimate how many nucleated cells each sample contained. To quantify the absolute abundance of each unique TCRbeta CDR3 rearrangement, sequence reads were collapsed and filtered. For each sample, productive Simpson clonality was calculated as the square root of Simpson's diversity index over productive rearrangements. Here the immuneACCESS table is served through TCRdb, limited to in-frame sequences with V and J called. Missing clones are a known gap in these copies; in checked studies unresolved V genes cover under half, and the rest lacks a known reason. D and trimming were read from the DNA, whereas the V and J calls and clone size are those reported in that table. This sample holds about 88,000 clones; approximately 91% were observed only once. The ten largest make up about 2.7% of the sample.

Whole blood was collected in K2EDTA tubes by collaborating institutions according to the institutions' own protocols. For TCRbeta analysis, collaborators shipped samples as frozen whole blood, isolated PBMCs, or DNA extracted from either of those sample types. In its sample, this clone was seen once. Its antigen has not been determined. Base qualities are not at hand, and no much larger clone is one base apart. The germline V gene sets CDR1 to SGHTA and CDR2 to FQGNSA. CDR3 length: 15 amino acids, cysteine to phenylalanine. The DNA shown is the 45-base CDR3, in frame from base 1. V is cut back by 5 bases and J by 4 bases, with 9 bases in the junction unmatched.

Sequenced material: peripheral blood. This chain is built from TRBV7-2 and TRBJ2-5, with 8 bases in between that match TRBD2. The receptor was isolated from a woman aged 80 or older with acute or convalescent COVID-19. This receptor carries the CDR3 CASSLSGIDLETQYF. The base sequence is TGTGCCAGCAGCCTTAGCGGGATTGATCTAGAGACCCAGTACTTC.